Only one count was recorded for the clone carrying this T cell receptor beta chain. This entry is derived from a study of blood T cell repertoires in COVID-19. Across the study: Spain, Italy and the United States supplied samples that represented acute and convalescent COVID-19.

The CDR3 sequence is 14 residues long. V lost 2 bases to trimming and J lost 3 bases, with 9 bases between them. CDR1 is SGHAT and CDR2 is FQNNGV in the germline V gene. Measured with immunoSEQ multiplex PCR; TCRdb has only the in-frame clones, and not every one. The sample holds about 270,000 clones; 82% are singletons and the top ten take approximately 3.1%. V is TRBV11-2 and J is TRBJ2-3; D possibly corresponds to TRBD1 (5 bases). The sequenced sample was peripheral blood. This TCR derives from a woman younger than 30 with acute or convalescent COVID-19. The CDR3: CASSLPYRTDTQYF. For the CDR3, the DNA is TGTGCCAGCAGCTTACCCTACAGGACAGATACGCAGTATTTT.